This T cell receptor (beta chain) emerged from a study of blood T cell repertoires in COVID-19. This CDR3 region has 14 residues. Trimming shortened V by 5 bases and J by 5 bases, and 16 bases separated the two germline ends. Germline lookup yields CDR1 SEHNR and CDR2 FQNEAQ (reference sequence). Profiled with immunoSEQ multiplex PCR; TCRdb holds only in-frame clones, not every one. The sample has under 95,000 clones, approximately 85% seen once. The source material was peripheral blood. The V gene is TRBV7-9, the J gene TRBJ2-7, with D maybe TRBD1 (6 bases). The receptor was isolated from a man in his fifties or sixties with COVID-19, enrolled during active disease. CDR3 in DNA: TGTGCCAGCAGCATTGTGGGGGCCTTTGACGAGCAGTACTTC. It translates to CASSIVGAFDEQYF. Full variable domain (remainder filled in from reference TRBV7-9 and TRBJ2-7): DTGVSQNPRHKITKRGQNVTFRCDPISEHNRLYWYRQTLGQGPEFLTYFQNEAQLEKSRLLSDRFSAERPKGSFSTLEIQRTEQGDSAMYLCASSIVGAFDEQYFGPGTRLTVT.